The text below deals with one TCR beta chain. The data are from a study of blood T cell repertoires in COVID-19. In the study overall: Sites in the United States, Italy and Spain provided acute and convalescent COVID-19 samples. The cDNA or gDNA used as material had been derived from T cells, B-cell-depleted T cells, or PBMCs.

With V trimmed by 0 bases and J by 3 bases, 5 bases remained unmatched. Germline V lookup: CDR1 SGHTA, CDR2 FQGNSA. The CDR3 covers 15 residues. Original handling: Estimated nucleated cell counts came from reference gene primer amplification. Method: immunoSEQ multiplex PCR; TCRdb's copy keeps in-frame clones and lacks some. V, J and clone size reflect that table, while D and trimming were determined from the DNA. The sample has about 280,000 clones, roughly 89% seen once. The chain joins TRBV7-2 to TRBJ2-7; 7 positions agree with TRBD2. The sequencing sample was made of PBMCs or T cells enriched from blood (not recorded which). The origin of this receptor is a woman aged 18 to 35 with acute COVID-19. The CDR3 loop reads CASSLALAVYYEQYF. CDR3 DNA: TGTGCCAGCAGCTTAGCTCTAGCGGTGTACTACGAGCAGTACTTC.